The source of this T cell receptor beta chain is a study of blood T cell repertoires in COVID-19. On the study more broadly: Some COVID-19 samples were acute and others convalescent; all came from the United States, Italy and Spain.

This CDR3 region has 16 residues. V dropped 3 bases and J dropped 4; count of bases not matched to a gene: 4. Germline CDR1 is SEHNR and CDR2 is FQNEAQ (reference sequence). Per the study methods: Using reference gene primer amplification, nucleated cell counts were estimated. TCRdb's table, derived via immunoSEQ multiplex PCR, lists solely in-frame clones and lacks some. The V and J calls and clone size come from that table; D and trimming were worked out from the DNA. The sample lists 160,000 or so clones, 84% occurring once. The chain combines TRBV7-9 with TRBJ1-3; 12 bases match TRBD1. Sequences were obtained from PBMCs or T cells enriched from blood (not recorded which). The source is a man between 50 and 59 years old who had recovered from COVID-19. The CDR3 nucleotides read TGTGCCAGCAGCTTCGGGACAGGGGGCCTAGGAAACACCATATATTTT. Its protein is CASSFGTGGLGNTIYF.